The 19 T cell receptor beta chains reported below all come from one sample, sequenced in a study of OX40 agonist ivuxolimab in advanced cancers. Some clones are missing from TCRdb's copy, which holds only in-frame ones; the method was immunoSEQ multiplex PCR. The sample contains approximately 78,000 clones, about 83% of which appear only once. The sequencing here drew on CD4+ or CD8+ T cells sorted from blood, taken in a trial of the OX40 agonist ivuxolimab. Receptors were obtained from an adult with an advanced solid tumor such as melanoma, head and neck, liver or kidney cancer.

This chain links TRBV19 with TRBJ2-2, with TRBD2 matching over 14 bases. This CDR3 is 18 amino acids long. Trimming took 5 bases from V and 5 from J; bases not matched to a gene: 10. Germline V lookup: CDR1 LNHDA, CDR2 SQIVND (reference sequence). CDR3 residues: CASSLRLAGGSWTGELFF. In nucleotides, the CDR3 is TGTGCCAGTAGTCTTAGACTAGCGGGAGGGAGTTGGACCGGGGAGCTGTTTTTT.

The chain links TRBV28 to TRBJ1-3, with a possible D match to TRBD1 (6 bases). V shed 4 bases and J shed 9 bases, with 13 bases lying between them. The germline V gene encodes CDR1 MDHEN and CDR2 SYDVKM. The CDR3 length is 13 residues. CDR3 amino acids: CASSSQGRGTIYF. DNA of the CDR3: TGTGCCAGCAGTTCACAGGGACGAGGCACCATATATTTT.

This rearrangement joins TRBV30 to TRBJ1-6, with 7 bases lining up with TRBD1. This CDR3 comprises 13 residues. Germline CDR1 reads GTSNPN; CDR2 reads SVGIG (reference sequence). With 2 bases clipped from V and 9 bases from J, the junction kept 4 bases outside the gene matches. CDR3 sequence reads: CAWSTRTGSPLHF. CDR3 in DNA: TGTGCCTGGAGTACGCGGACAGGTTCACCCCTCCACTTT.

The rearrangement uses TRBV2 and TRBJ2-1; D not certain. The CDR3 length is 13 residues. V shed 0 bases and J shed 7 bases, with 7 bases lying between them. The germline V gene encodes CDR1 SNHLY and CDR2 FYNNEI. The CDR3 region has the DNA TGTGCCAGCAGTGAAGCGTTCCGGAATGAGCAGTTCTTC. Protein: CASSEAFRNEQFF.

This chain connects TRBV18 to TRBJ2-7, with D uncertain. The germline CDR1 and CDR2 sequences are KGHSH and LQKENI. There are 12 residues in the CDR3. V lost 5 bases, J lost 3 bases, and 8 bases lay in between. CDR3 sequence: CASSSQDYEQYF. The CDR3 region has the DNA TGTGCCAGCTCATCCCAAGACTACGAGCAGTACTTC.

The rearrangement links TRBV5-4 to TRBJ2-7, with 9 bases that match TRBD2. Germline trimming cut 4 bases from V and 2 bases from J; bases unmatched to any gene: 7. There are 15 residues in the CDR3. From germline, CDR1 is SGHNT and CDR2 YYREEE (reference sequence). CDR3 amino acids: CASSHGPSGAYEQYF. For the CDR3, the DNA is TGTGCCAGCAGCCATGGCCCTAGCGGGGCCTACGAGCAGTACTTC.

The chain employs TRBV4-3 and TRBJ2-7, with no clear D. The V gene lost 1 base and the J gene lost 3 bases, with 16 bases spanning the gap. CDR1 and CDR2 from the germline V gene are LGHNA and YSLEER. This CDR3 has 16 residues. The CDR3 is CASSQGVGRRNYEQYF. CDR3 in DNA: TGCGCCAGCAGCCAAGGCGTAGGCCGTAGGAACTACGAGCAGTACTTC.

J is TRBJ1-1 and V is TRBV7-9; D remains unclear. The V end lost 7 bases, the J end lost 3 bases, and 9 bases lay between the germline ends. Germline V CDR1 and CDR2: SEHNR, FQNEAQ (reference sequence). The CDR3 runs 12 residues. The CDR3 spells CASNRLYTEAFF. In DNA, the CDR3 is TGTGCCAGCAACCGCCTGTACACTGAAGCTTTCTTT.

The chain employs TRBV11-2 and TRBJ2-5; 8 bases agree with TRBD1. The CDR3 has 15 amino acids. Germline CDR1 reads SGHAT; CDR2 reads FQNNGV. After removal of 3 bases from V and 5 bases from J, the junction contained 8 bases not matched to a gene. The CDR3 is CASSFSTGVGETQYF. CDR3 nucleotides: TGTGCCAGCAGCTTCTCGACAGGGGTTGGGGAGACCCAGTACTTC.

The chain couples TRBV18 to TRBJ2-5, with 11 bases lining up with TRBD2. The DNA end is a closer match to TRBJ2-7, so the J assignment may be wrong. The CDR3 covers 15 residues. CDR1 is KGHSH and CDR2 is LQKENI in the germline V gene. The CDR3 sequence is CASSPGLAGSYEQYF. Written as DNA, the CDR3 is TGTGCCAGCTCTCCTGGACTAGCGGGCTCCTACGAGCAGTACTTC.

The V call is TRBV18, the J call TRBJ2-7; 10 nucleotides match TRBD2. Per germline, CDR1 KGHSH and CDR2 LQKENI. The J segment lost 6 bases and the V segment lost 3 bases, leaving 8 bases of the junction unmatched. This CDR3 has 15 residues. The DNA of the CDR3 is TGTGCCAGCTCACCTCCAGCGGGGGGGCCGGGCGAGCAGTACTTC. It is translated as CASSPPAGGPGEQYF.

The chain employs TRBV5-4 and TRBJ1-1; D gene unclear. The CDR3 runs to 14 residues. Germline CDR1 SGHNT, CDR2 YYREEE (reference sequence). Trimming removed 2 bases at V and 1 base at J, with 9 bases between. Written as DNA, the CDR3 is TGTGCCAGCAGCTTAGCAGAGTCGAACACTGAAGCTTTCTTT. Translation gives CASSLAESNTEAFF.

The V and J genes are TRBV5-1 and TRBJ1-2, with a possible D match to TRBD1 (6 bases). Germline V lookup: CDR1 SGHRS, CDR2 YFSETQ. Trimming took 1 base from V and 5 from J, leaving 9 bases between them. CDR3 length equals 13 residues. The CDR3 sequence is CASSLTGKYGYTF. In DNA, the CDR3 is TGCGCCAGCAGCTTGACAGGGAAATATGGCTACACCTTC. The entire variable domain, with the rest obtained from reference TRBV5-1 and TRBJ1-2, is as follows: KAGVTQTPRYLIKTRGQQVTLSCSPISGHRSVSWYQQTPGQGLQFLFEYFSETQRNKGNFPGRFSGRQFSNSRSEMNVSTLELGDSALYLCASSLTGKYGYTFGSGTRLTVV.

The rearrangement joins TRBV6-5 to TRBJ1-2; D remains unclear. The CDR3 totals 12 residues. Trimming took off 6 bases at V and 1 base at J, with 6 bases between the two ends. CDR1 MNHEY and CDR2 SVGAGI come from the germline V gene. CDR3 protein: CASSRDNYGYTF. The CDR3 DNA sequence: TGTGCCAGCAGCCGGGATAACTATGGCTACACCTTC.

The chain is built from TRBV4-1 and TRBJ2-5; TRBD1 might be the D (6 bases). The CDR3 runs to 14 residues. The ends were cut back, 1 base at V and 4 bases at J, with 10 bases in the middle. Germline CDR1 MGHRA, CDR2 YSYEKL. The CDR3 coding sequence is TGCGCCAGCAGCCAAGTAGCGACAGGAGAGACCCAGTACTTC. This translates into CASSQVATGETQYF.

This chain joins TRBV5-4 and TRBJ2-3; TRBD2 might be the D (6 bases). CDR1 is SGHNT and CDR2 is YYREEE in the germline V gene (reference sequence). The CDR3 has 15 amino acids. The V end was cut by 1 base, the J end by 0 bases, with 9 bases between. CDR3 loop: CASSLTGVSTDTQYF. CDR3 nucleotide sequence: TGTGCCAGCAGCTTGACGGGAGTCAGCACAGATACGCAGTATTTT.

The genes are TRBV5-1 and TRBJ1-1; D is ambiguous. The germline gives CDR1 SGHRS, CDR2 YFSETQ. Trimming pared 0 bases from V and 2 bases from J, leaving 8 bases between. The CDR3 extends over 14 amino acids. The CDR3 nucleotides read TGCGCCAGCAGCTTGGTTGTAGGAAACACTGAAGCTTTCTTT. Translated: CASSLVVGNTEAFF.

The gene calls are TRBV29-1 and TRBJ1-1; tentative D call: TRBD1 (5 bases). From germline, CDR1 is SQVTM and CDR2 ANQGSEA. Trimming took off 4 bases at V and 6 bases at J, with 9 bases between the two ends. The CDR3 covers 11 residues. The CDR3 nucleotides are TGCAGCGTTGTAGGGGTAGCTGAAGCTTTCTTT. Encoded protein: CSVVGVAEAFF.

V gene TRBV10-3 combines with J gene TRBJ2-2; D gene unclear. Per the germline V gene, CDR1 is ENHRY and CDR2 is SYGVKD. CDR3 size: 13 residues. V was clipped by 8 bases and J by 0 bases, with 7 bases between them. CDR3 sequence reads: CAIAATNTGELFF. CDR3 nucleotide sequence: TGTGCCATCGCGGCAACGAACACCGGGGAGCTGTTTTTT.